This record concerns one T cell receptor beta chain sequence. Its antigen is still unknown. The time point was: pre-treatment baseline. Apart from a couple of fast progressors, RECIST 1.1 response was judged 12 weeks post-infusion. The data are from a study of blood T cell dynamics during melanoma immunotherapy. Study at large: Standard first-line treatment here was pembrolizumab or nivolumab plus ipilimumab in metastatic melanoma. Study-level points and caveats: Whether repertoire-driving clones were melanoma-specific could not be determined.

Germline V gene sequence: CDR1 MNHNS, CDR2 SASEGT. Unmatched junction bases numbered 3, after V lost 11 bases and J lost 1 base. The CDR3 extends over 13 amino acids. Produced via immunoSEQ multiplex PCR; TCRdb's table is partial and in-frame only. This sample has about 6,300 clones; about 93% occur once, and the top ten carry more than 10%. The rearrangement joins TRBV6-1 to TRBJ2-1, with 9 bases lining up with TRBD1. Sequenced material: cell-free DNA from blood, taken from a patient treated with checkpoint blockade. This sequence was found in a human donor with melanoma. The CDR3 protein is CASTGGSYNEQFF. The CDR3 DNA reads TGTGCCTCGACAGGGGGGTCCTACAATGAGCAGTTCTTC.